This is a list of T cell receptor beta chains from one sample in a study of T-cell reconstitution after alpha-beta-depleted transplantation in children. TCRdb re-called the PCR reads with MiXCR, one entry per CDR3 protein. The data show 580,000 or so distinct CDR3 sequences, with around 23% seen just once and less than 15% held by the top ten. Source: PBMCs, mostly from graft donor cells, taken 360 days after TCRalphabeta/CD19-depleted stem cell transplant. These receptors were collected from a boy in the first two years of life who had a stem cell transplant for acute myeloid leukemia, so the T cells may come from the graft donor. Both conserved end residues are part of each CDR3. The D gene is left open where the match is weak. Size is omitted from some rows. Given values are once, few, many or a class for expanded clones.

abundance,j_gene,d_gene,v_gene,CDR3nt,CDR3aa
many,TRBJ2-1,.,TRBV6-6,TGTGCTGGGGCGAGCGCGGGGCACAATGAGCAGTTCTTC,CAGASAGHNEQFF
.,TRBJ2-3,.,TRBV20-1,TGCAGTGCTAGAGATTCGCAGACCACAGATACGCAGTATTTT,CSARDSQTTDTQYF
few,TRBJ2-3,.,TRBV20-1,TGCAGTGCTAGTTACGGCGGTTTTAGCACAGATACGCAGTATTTT,CSASYGGFSTDTQYF
few,TRBJ2-1,.,TRBV14,TGTGCCAGCAGCCAAGCAGGCCGGGGCCCCGTCGGGCAGTTCTTC,CASSQAGRGPVGQFF
many,TRBJ2-3,TRBD2,TRBV20-1,TGCAGTGCCCCTGGGAGCGGGGGGCCCACAGATACGCAGTATTTT,CSAPGSGGPTDTQYF
once,TRBJ2-7,.,TRBV7-6,TGTGCCAGCAGCTTAGCGACCGGACAACCCAGCTCCTACGAGCAGTACTTC,CASSLATGQPSSYEQYF
.,TRBJ2-5,TRBD1,TRBV12-3/TRBV12-4,TGTGCCAGCAGTCAGCTGACAGGGCACCAAGAGACCCAGTACTTC,CASSQLTGHQETQYF
.,TRBJ1-1,.,TRBV4-3,TGCGCCAGCAGCCCTTCCCGGGGTGGGTACACTGAAGCTTTCTTT,CASSPSRGGYTEAFF
.,TRBJ2-1,TRBD1,TRBV11-2,TGTGCCAGCAGACTGGACAGGGAGAATGAGCAGTTCTTC,CASRLDRENEQFF
many,TRBJ2-6,.,TRBV18,TGTGCCAGCTCACCACAGAAGCCTGGGGCCAACGTCCTGACTTTC,CASSPQKPGANVLTF
.,TRBJ2-5,.,TRBV3-1,TGTGCCAGCAGCCAAGGTGACGGACAGCAAGAGACCCAGTACTTC,CASSQGDGQQETQYF
.,TRBJ1-4,.,TRBV12-3/TRBV12-4,TGTGCCAGCAGCCTAGGACACGCCTTTCGAAAACTGTTTTTT,CASSLGHAFRKLFF
.,TRBJ1-1,.,TRBV5-1,TGCGCCAGCAGCTCAGATTTGAACAGGGCGAACACTGAAGCTTTCTTT,CASSSDLNRANTEAFF
.,TRBJ2-7,.,TRBV4-3,TGCGCCAGCAGCCTCTACCTCGCTTGGGACCGAGTTTCCTACGAGCAGTACTTC,CASSLYLAWDRVSYEQYF
many,TRBJ2-7,.,TRBV18,TGTGCCAGCAGCCCACGATCCTACGAGCAGTACTTC,CASSPRSYEQYF
.,TRBJ2-1,.,TRBV20-1,TGCAGTGCTATCGGGGATCGTGAGCAGTTCTTC,CSAIGDREQFF
few,TRBJ2-7,.,TRBV20-1,TGCAGTGCTAGACCGGGGCAGACCTACGAGCAGTACTTC,CSARPGQTYEQYF
.,TRBJ2-4,.,TRBV12-3/TRBV12-4,TGTGCCAGCAGTTTTTCAGGGAGGAACATTCAGTACTTC,CASSFSGRNIQYF
few,TRBJ2-7,TRBD1,TRBV12-3/TRBV12-4,TGTGCCAGCAGTCGACAGGGAACCCACGAGCAGTACTTC,CASSRQGTHEQYF
many,TRBJ2-5,TRBD1,TRBV2,TGTGCCAGCAGTGATAACAGGGGAAGTAGGGAGACCCAGTACTTC,CASSDNRGSRETQYF
.,TRBJ1-1,.,TRBV6-1,TGTGCCAGTCTGTTTGTAGGGACTGAAGCTTTCTTT,CASLFVGTEAFF
many,TRBJ2-1,.,TRBV7-8,TGTGCCAGCAGCTTAAACAGCGCCTACAATGAGCAGTTCTTC,CASSLNSAYNEQFF
few,TRBJ2-3,TRBD1,TRBV9,TGTGCCAGCAGCGTAGCTAAGACAGGGGGGTCTGATACGCAGTATTTT,CASSVAKTGGSDTQYF
.,TRBJ1-1,.,TRBV20-1,TGCAGTGCTAGATGGGGTGGATGGGACACTGAAGCTTTCTTT,CSARWGGWDTEAFF
many,TRBJ2-1,TRBD2,TRBV7-2,TGTGCCAGCAGCTTATTCCACCTTACTCATATATCCATAGCGGGGGAGGGGGGTGAGCAGTTCTTC,CASSLFHLTHISIAGEGGEQFF
.,TRBJ2-1,TRBD1,TRBV6-5,TGTGCCAGCAGTTACCACCGGGACAGGAGTAATGAGCAGTTCTTC,CASSYHRDRSNEQFF
many,TRBJ1-5,.,TRBV6-5,TGTGCCAGCTCCAGGGTCGGGGCCCATCAGCCCCAGCATTTT,CASSRVGAHQPQHF
.,TRBJ2-3,.,TRBV27,TGTGCCAGCTTCCGGGACGAAGATACGCAGTATTTT,CASFRDEDTQYF
few,TRBJ2-2,TRBD1,TRBV4-1,TGCGCCAGCAGCCTCGGACAGGGACTGAACACCGGGGAGCTGTTTTTT,CASSLGQGLNTGELFF
many,TRBJ1-4,.,TRBV29-1,TGCAGCGTTGACTTGCCAGGAAGTGAAAAACTGTTTTTT,CSVDLPGSEKLFF
.,TRBJ2-5,.,TRBV30,TGTGCCTGGAGTATAACCTTAAAAGAGACCCAGTACTTC,CAWSITLKETQYF
many,TRBJ2-1,.,TRBV27,TGTGCCAGCAGTTTATCAGGGGAATTCAATGAGCAGTTCTTC,CASSLSGEFNEQFF
many,TRBJ2-4,.,TRBV29-1,TGCAGCGTTGAAGCAAATTATGACATTCAGTACTTC,CSVEANYDIQYF
.,TRBJ2-1,TRBD1,TRBV24-1,TGTGCCACCAGTGATTTACGCGGGACAGGGTACAATGAGCAGTTCTTC,CATSDLRGTGYNEQFF
few,TRBJ2-3,TRBD2,TRBV6-1,TGTGCCAGCAGTACGCGCGGGGGGCAGAGAGATACGCAGTATTTT,CASSTRGGQRDTQYF
.,TRBJ1-2,TRBD1,TRBV11-2,TGTGCCAGCAGCTTATCCCACAGGGGGCTAGGTGGCTACACCTTC,CASSLSHRGLGGYTF
many,TRBJ2-3,.,TRBV5-1,TGCGCCAGCAGCTGGGACCGGGACGTAGATACGCAGTATTTT,CASSWDRDVDTQYF
few,TRBJ1-4,TRBD1,TRBV20-1,TGCAGTCCACCTCGCGGACAGGACCAGAAACTGTTTTTT,CSPPRGQDQKLFF
many,TRBJ2-6,.,TRBV18,TGTGCCAGCTCACCAGGCCCAGTCTCTGGGGCCAACGTCCTGACTTTC,CASSPGPVSGANVLTF
many,TRBJ2-3,.,TRBV29-1,TGCAGCGTTGGAAGCCAAGGTACAGATACGCAGTATTTT,CSVGSQGTDTQYF
.,TRBJ2-1,.,TRBV7-3,TGTGCCAGCAGCTCAATACCCAGCTCCTACAATGAGCAGTTCTTC,CASSSIPSSYNEQFF
.,TRBJ2-7,.,TRBV20-1,TGCAGTGCGGGGGGACAGCTTTCACCCGAGCAGTACTTC,CSAGGQLSPEQYF
.,TRBJ2-1,.,TRBV12-3/TRBV12-4,TGTGCCAGCAGTCCGACCGGGACATTAAACAATGAGCAGTTCTTC,CASSPTGTLNNEQFF
.,TRBJ2-7,.,TRBV7-2,TGTGCCAGCAGCTCATCCCGCGGGTACGAGCAGTACTTC,CASSSSRGYEQYF
few,TRBJ1-2,.,TRBV12-3/TRBV12-4,TGTGCCAGCAGTTCCTACATGGACAGTCCCAACTATGGCTACACCTTC,CASSSYMDSPNYGYTF
many,TRBJ2-4,.,TRBV12-3/TRBV12-4,TGTGCCAGCGGGGGTCGGTGGGACATTCAGTACTTC,CASGGRWDIQYF
.,TRBJ2-5,.,TRBV20-1,TGCAGTGCGACGGCCCACCTCTCCTACGAGACCCAGTACTTC,CSATAHLSYETQYF
many,TRBJ2-6,.,TRBV11-2,TGTGCCAGCAGCCTGAGGACGGAGTGGTCCTCTGGGGCCAACGTCCTGACTTTC,CASSLRTEWSSGANVLTF
many,TRBJ2-2,.,TRBV11-2,TGTGCCAGCAGCCCCCGAACCGGGGAGCTGTTTTTT,CASSPRTGELFF
few,TRBJ2-7,.,TRBV20-1,TGCAGTGCTGTAGGGGCCTATTACGAGCAGTACTTC,CSAVGAYYEQYF
many,TRBJ1-3,.,TRBV29-1,TGCAGCGTCCGCGAAGCAGGGAGCCCTGGAAACACCATATATTTT,CSVREAGSPGNTIYF